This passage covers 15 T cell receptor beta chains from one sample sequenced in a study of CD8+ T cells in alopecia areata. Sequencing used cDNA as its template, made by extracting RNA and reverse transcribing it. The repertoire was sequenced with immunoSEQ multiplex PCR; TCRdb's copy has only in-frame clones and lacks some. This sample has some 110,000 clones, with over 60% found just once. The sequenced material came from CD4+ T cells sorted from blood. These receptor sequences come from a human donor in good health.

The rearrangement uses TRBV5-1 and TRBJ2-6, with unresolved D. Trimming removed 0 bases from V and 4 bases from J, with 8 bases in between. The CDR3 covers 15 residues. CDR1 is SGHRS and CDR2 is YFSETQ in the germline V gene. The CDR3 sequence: CASSLALGGANVLTF. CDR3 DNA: TGCGCCAGCAGCTTGGCCTTAGGGGGGGCCAACGTCCTGACTTTC.

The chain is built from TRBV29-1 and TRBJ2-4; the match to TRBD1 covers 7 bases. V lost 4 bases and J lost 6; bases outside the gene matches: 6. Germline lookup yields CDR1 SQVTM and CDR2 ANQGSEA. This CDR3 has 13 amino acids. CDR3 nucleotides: TGCAGCGTTGTGACAGGGTGGGGAAACATTCAGTACTTC. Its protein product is CSVVTGWGNIQYF.

The CDR3: CATSWRRVGEKLFF. The CDR3 nucleotides read TGTGCCACCAGCTGGAGGAGGGTCGGGGAAAAACTGTTTTTT. V gene TRBV15 combines with J gene TRBJ1-4; D not resolved. Trimming removed 5 bases from V and 8 bases from J, with 15 bases in between. Germline V CDR1 and CDR2: LNHNV, YYDKDF (reference sequence). This CDR3 spans 14 amino acids. Using reference TRBV15 and TRBJ1-4 for the parts outside the CDR3, the full variable domain is DAMVIQNPRYQVTQFGKPVTLSCSQTLNHNVMYWYQQKSSQAPKLLFHYYDKDFNNEADTPDNFQSRRPNTSFCFLDIRSPGLGDTAMYLCATSWRRVGEKLFFGSGTQLSVL.

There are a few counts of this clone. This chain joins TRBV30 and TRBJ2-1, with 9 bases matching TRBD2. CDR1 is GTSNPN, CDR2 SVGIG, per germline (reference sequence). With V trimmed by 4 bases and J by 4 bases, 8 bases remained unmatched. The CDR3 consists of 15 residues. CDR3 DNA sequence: TGTGCCTGGAACAGCGGGGGGTTTGGTTACAATGAGCAGTTCTTC. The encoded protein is CAWNSGGFGYNEQFF.

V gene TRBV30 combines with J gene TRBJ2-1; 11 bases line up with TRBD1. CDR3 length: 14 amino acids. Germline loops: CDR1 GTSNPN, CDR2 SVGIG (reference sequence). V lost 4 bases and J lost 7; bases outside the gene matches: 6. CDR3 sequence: CAWKRGTGGNEQFF. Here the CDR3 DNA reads TGTGCCTGGAAGAGGGGGACAGGGGGTAATGAGCAGTTCTTC.

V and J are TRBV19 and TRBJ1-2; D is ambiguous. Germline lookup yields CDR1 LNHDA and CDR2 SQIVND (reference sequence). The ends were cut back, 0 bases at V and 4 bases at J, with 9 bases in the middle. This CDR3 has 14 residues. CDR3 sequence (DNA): TGTGCCAGTAGTATAGAACGGGGTGCCTATGGCTACACCTTC. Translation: CASSIERGAYGYTF.

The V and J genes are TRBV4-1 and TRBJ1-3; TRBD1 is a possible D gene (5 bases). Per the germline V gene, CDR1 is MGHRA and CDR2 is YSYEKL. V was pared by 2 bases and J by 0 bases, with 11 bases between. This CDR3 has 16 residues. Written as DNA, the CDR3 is TGCGCCAGCAGCCAAACAGGCGCCAACTCTGGAAACACCATATATTTT. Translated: CASSQTGANSGNTIYF.

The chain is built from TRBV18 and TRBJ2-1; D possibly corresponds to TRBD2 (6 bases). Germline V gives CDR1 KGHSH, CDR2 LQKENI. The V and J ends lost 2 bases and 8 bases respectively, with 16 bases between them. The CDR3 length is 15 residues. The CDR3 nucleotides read TGTGCCAGCTCACCAGGTGAGGGGAGGAGGGATGAGCAGTTCTTC. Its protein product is CASSPGEGRRDEQFF.

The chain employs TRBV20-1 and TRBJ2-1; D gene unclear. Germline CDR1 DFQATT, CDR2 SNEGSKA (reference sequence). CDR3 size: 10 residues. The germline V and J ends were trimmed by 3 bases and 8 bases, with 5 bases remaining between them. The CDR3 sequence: CSASPHEQFF. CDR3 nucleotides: TGCAGTGCTAGCCCCCATGAGCAGTTCTTC.

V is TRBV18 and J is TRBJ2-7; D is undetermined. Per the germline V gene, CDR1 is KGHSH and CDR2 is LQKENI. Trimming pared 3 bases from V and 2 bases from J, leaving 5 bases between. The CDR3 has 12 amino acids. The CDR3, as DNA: TGTGCCAGCTCACCGGCTACCTACGAGCAGTACTTC. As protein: CASSPATYEQYF.

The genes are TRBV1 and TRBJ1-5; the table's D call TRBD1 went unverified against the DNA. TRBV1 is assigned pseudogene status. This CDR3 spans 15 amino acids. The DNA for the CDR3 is TGCACCAGCAGCCATAGACAGGGAGAATATCAGCCCCAGCATTTT. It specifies CTSSHRQGEYQPQHF.

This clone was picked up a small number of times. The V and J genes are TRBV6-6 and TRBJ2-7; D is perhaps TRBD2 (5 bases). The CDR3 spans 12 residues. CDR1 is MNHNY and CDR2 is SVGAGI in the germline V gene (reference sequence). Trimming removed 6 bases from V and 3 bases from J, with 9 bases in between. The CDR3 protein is CASRTGNYEQYF. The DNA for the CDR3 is TGTGCCAGCAGGACCGGGAACTACGAGCAGTACTTC.

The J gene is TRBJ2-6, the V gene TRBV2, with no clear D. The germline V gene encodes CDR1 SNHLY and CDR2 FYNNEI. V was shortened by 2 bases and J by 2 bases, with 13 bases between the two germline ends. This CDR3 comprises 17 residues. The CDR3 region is CASSERRPSAGANVLTF. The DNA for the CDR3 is TGTGCCAGCAGTGAACGGCGTCCCTCGGCTGGGGCCAACGTCCTGACTTTC.

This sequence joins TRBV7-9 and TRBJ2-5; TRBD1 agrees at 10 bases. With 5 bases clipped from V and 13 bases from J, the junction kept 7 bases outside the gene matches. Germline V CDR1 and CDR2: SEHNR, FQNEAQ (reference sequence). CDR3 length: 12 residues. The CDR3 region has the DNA TGTGCCAGCAGCCCTGGACAGGGGGATCTGTACTTC. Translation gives CASSPGQGDLYF.

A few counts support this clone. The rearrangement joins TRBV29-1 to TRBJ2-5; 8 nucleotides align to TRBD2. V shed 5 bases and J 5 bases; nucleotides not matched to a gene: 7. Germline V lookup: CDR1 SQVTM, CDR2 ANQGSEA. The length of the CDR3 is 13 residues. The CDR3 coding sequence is TGCAGCGTTAGAGCGGGGGCGCGGGAGACCCAGTACTTC. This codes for CSVRAGARETQYF.